Following are 7 T cell receptor beta chains from one sample sequenced in a study of response to subunit inactivated influenza vaccine. TCRdb re-analysed the RT-PCR reads in MiXCR, keeping a single row per CDR3 protein. This sample carries around 530,000 distinct CDR3 sequences, 16% of them seen once, and the ten largest clones take less than 4%. This material consisted of CD4+ T cells sorted from PBMCs, taken less than 30 months after vaccination. These receptors came from a man aged 45-69 years who received an inactivated influenza vaccine.

This rearrangement joins TRBV2 to TRBJ2-3, with 7 positions matching TRBD2. Trimming cost V 6 bases and J 15 bases; bases outside gene matches: 9. CDR1 and CDR2 from the germline V gene are SNHLY and FYNNEI. CDR3 size: 11 residues. CDR3 in DNA: TGTGCCAGCAGCCGGGGAGGGGTCCTCTATTTT. Translating it yields CASSRGGVLYF. The whole variable domain, remainder taken from reference TRBV2 and TRBJ2-3, is EPEVTQTPSHQVTQMGQEVILRCVPISNHLYFYWYRQILGQKVEFLVSFYNNEISEKSEIFDDQFSVERPDGSNFTLKIRSTKLEDSAMYFCASSRGGVLYFGPGTRLTVL.

The gene calls are TRBV5-1 and TRBJ2-5; 7 nucleotides agree with TRBD1. The junction had 5 bases not matched to a gene; V was cut back by 4 bases and J by 2 bases. CDR3 length: 14 residues. The V gene's germline CDR1 is SGHRS and CDR2 YFSETQ. CDR3 coding DNA: TGCGCCAGCAGCAGACGGGACAGACAAGAGACCCAGTACTTC. It translates to CASSRRDRQETQYF. The variable domain in full, completed from reference TRBV5-1 and TRBJ2-5, reads KAGVTQTPRYLIKTRGQQVTLSCSPISGHRSVSWYQQTPGQGLQFLFEYFSETQRNKGNFPGRFSGRQFSNSRSEMNVSTLELGDSALYLCASSRRDRQETQYFGPGTRLLVL.

This clonotype was detected many times. The chain has TRBV4-3 and TRBJ2-7; D gene ambiguous. In germline, CDR1 is LGHNA, CDR2 YSLEER. Trimming took 2 bases from V and 3 from J, leaving 8 bases between them. CDR3 size: 13 residues. The chain's CDR3 is CASSQRGSYEQYF. The CDR3 DNA reads as TGCGCCAGCAGCCAACGCGGCAGCTACGAGCAGTACTTC.

This chain joins TRBV6-2 or TRBV6-3 and TRBJ1-5; no definite D call. The CDR3 is made up of 13 amino acids. The V gene lost 8 bases and the J gene lost 0 bases, with 8 bases spanning the gap. The germline CDR1 and CDR2 sequences are MNHEY and SVGEGT. For the CDR3, the DNA is TGTGCCAGCGCCTTCTTTAGCAATCAGCCCCAGCATTTT. Encoded protein: CASAFFSNQPQHF.

This chain joins TRBV18 and TRBJ2-7; no reliable D call. The CDR3 runs 15 residues. The V end lost 3 bases, the J end lost 3 bases, and 15 bases lay between the germline ends. The V gene's germline CDR1 is KGHSH and CDR2 LQKENI. The CDR3 spells CASSPREAIYYEQYF. Written as DNA, the CDR3 is TGTGCCAGCTCACCCCGAGAGGCAATTTACTACGAGCAGTACTTC.

This rearrangement joins TRBV3-1 to TRBJ2-1, with a possible D match to TRBD2 (6 bases). This CDR3 is 13 amino acids long. Germline V gives CDR1 LGHDT, CDR2 YNNKEL (reference sequence). With 1 base removed from V and 10 bases from J, the gap between germline ends came to 11 bases. The CDR3 protein is CASSQVSRGEQFF. The CDR3 nucleotides are TGTGCCAGCAGCCAAGTTTCGCGGGGCGAGCAGTTCTTC.

This chain links TRBV6-1 with TRBJ2-7; possibly TRBD2 for D (5 bases). V shed 4 bases and J shed 4 bases, with 17 bases lying between them. CDR1 MNHNS and CDR2 SASEGT come from the germline V gene. This CDR3 is 15 amino acids long. CDR3 coding DNA: TGTGCCAGCAGTGGGCGGGCTACCGGGTTATACGAGCAGTACTTC. It is translated as CASSGRATGLYEQYF.